The 30 T cell receptor beta chains below all came from one sample that was sequenced in a study of T cell changes during pregnancy in multiple sclerosis. TCRdb's table, derived via immunoSEQ multiplex PCR, lists solely in-frame clones and lacks some. In the table there are about 100,000 clones, about 92% of which are singletons. The source was peripheral blood, collected after pregnancy. The receptors derive from a female donor with multiple sclerosis, enrolled in a pregnancy study.

The chain carries TRBV23-1 and TRBJ2-3; D is possibly TRBD2 (6 bases). TRBV23-1 is an ORF; its function is uncertain. The V end lost 6 bases, the J end lost 2 bases, and 15 bases lay between the germline ends. There are 15 residues in the CDR3. The CDR3 DNA follows: TGCGCCAGCAGCCGTGGCGGGAATAACACAGATACGCAGTATTTT. Protein: CASSRGGNNTDTQYF.

The chain joins TRBV6-1 to TRBJ2-7, with 9 bases matching TRBD2. Germline V gene sequence: CDR1 MNHNS, CDR2 SASEGT. J lost 4 bases, V lost 1 base, and 5 bases had no gene match. The CDR3 runs 15 residues. CDR3 sequence reads: CASSEGGRASYEQYF. The CDR3 nucleotides are TGTGCCAGCAGTGAAGGCGGGAGGGCGAGTTACGAGCAGTACTTC.

The chain has TRBV11-1 and TRBJ2-6; D may be TRBD1 (6 bases). V was cut by 2 bases and J by 4 bases, with 9 bases left in between. This CDR3 region has 15 residues. Germline V lookup: CDR1 SGHAT, CDR2 FQDESV (reference sequence). CDR3 nucleotides: TGTGCCAGCAGCTTATCAGGGGACGGGGCCAACGTCCTGACTTTC. The encoded protein is CASSLSGDGANVLTF.

The J gene is TRBJ1-6, the V gene TRBV19; 7 nucleotides agree with TRBD1. Germline V gene data show CDR1 as LNHDA and CDR2 as SQIVND (reference sequence). Trimming removed 4 bases from V and 7 bases from J; junction bases left unmatched: 13. The CDR3 covers 17 residues. This CDR3 is CASSTFGQDLSNSPLHF. As DNA, the CDR3 is TGTGCCAGTAGTACCTTTGGACAGGACCTCTCCAATTCACCCCTCCACTTT.

The count of this clone is one. The gene calls are TRBV13 and TRBJ2-7; D is perhaps TRBD2 (6 bases). Germline V gene lookup returns CDR1 PRHDT and CDR2 FYEKMQ (reference sequence). The CDR3 length is 16 residues. Trimming stripped 0 bases from V and 4 bases from J, with 16 bases between. DNA for the CDR3: TGTGCCAGCAGCTTAGGCCACCGGGAGTTTAGTTACGAGCAGTACTTC. Translated: CASSLGHREFSYEQYF.

J is TRBJ2-1 and V is TRBV14; 10 bases are shared with TRBD2. The CDR3 length is 18 residues. The junction had 8 bases not matched to a gene; V was cut back by 3 bases and J by 0 bases. Germline loops: CDR1 SGHDN, CDR2 FVKESK. CDR3 nucleotides: TGTGCCAGCAGCCACAGCGGGAGGGGGGGTTACTCCTACAATGAGCAGTTCTTC. This codes for CASSHSGRGGYSYNEQFF.

DNA for the CDR3: TGCGCCAGCAGAAAATTTAGTAGCGGGGGAGATACGCAGTATTTT. Protein: CASRKFSSGGDTQYF. V and J are TRBV5-1 and TRBJ2-3, with 9 positions matching TRBD2. The junction had 9 bases not matched to a gene; V was cut back by 5 bases and J by 5 bases. The CDR3 spans 15 residues. Germline V gene sequence: CDR1 SGHRS, CDR2 YFSETQ.

The chain combines TRBV18 with TRBJ2-3; 11 nucleotides line up with TRBD2. Germline CDR1 is KGHSH and CDR2 is LQKENI. The V and J ends lost 4 bases and 5 bases, in that order; junction bases with no gene match: 5. The CDR3 is made up of 15 amino acids. This chain's CDR3 is CASSLITSGRDTQYF. The CDR3 DNA sequence: TGTGCCAGCTCACTTATTACTAGCGGGAGAGATACGCAGTATTTT.

This chain links TRBV19 with TRBJ2-6; a possible D gene is TRBD1 (6 bases). CDR1 is LNHDA, CDR2 SQIVND, per germline (reference sequence). The CDR3 spans 18 residues. Trimming shortened V by 11 bases and J by 0 bases, and 23 bases separated the two germline ends. CDR3 nucleotides: TGTGCCCCCAGGCACATTCAGGGGATTTTCTCTGGGGCCAACGTCCTGACTTTC. Its translation is CAPRHIQGIFSGANVLTF. The variable domain in full, with the rest retrieved from reference TRBV19 and TRBJ2-6, is DGGITQSPKYLFRKEGQNVTLSCEQNLNHDAMYWYRQDPGQGLRLIYYSQIVNDFQKGDIAEGYSVSREKKESFPLTVTSAQKNPTAFYLCAPRHIQGIFSGANVLTFGAGSRLTVL.

The CDR3 coding sequence is TGCGCCAGCAGCCAAGACACTTATAGCAATCAGCCCCAGCATTTT. It yields the protein CASSQDTYSNQPQHF. The rearrangement links TRBV4-3 to TRBJ1-5; D not certain. Trimming pared 0 bases from V and 0 bases from J, leaving 6 bases between. CDR1 LGHNA and CDR2 YSLEER come from the germline V gene. The CDR3 sequence is 15 residues long.

For this clone: Different DNA sequences within this sample yield the same CDR3. The J gene is TRBJ1-1, the V gene TRBV5-6; D gene uncertain. Germline-derived CDR1 and CDR2 are SGHDT and YYEEEE. CDR3 length equals 12 residues. V was clipped by 1 base and J by 5 bases, with 6 bases between them. The CDR3 DNA reads TGTGCCAGCAGCTTGCGGGGAACTGAAGCTTTCTTT. Translated: CASSLRGTEAFF.

DNA of the CDR3: TGTGCCAGCAGTCCTCGTCGGGGAGACGAGCAGTACTTC. This translates into CASSPRRGDEQYF. The chain is built from TRBV7-6 and TRBJ2-7; perhaps TRBD2 as D (5 bases). This CDR3 has 13 amino acids. Germline assignment: CDR1 SGHVS and CDR2 FNYEAQ. V lost 6 bases, J lost 5 bases, and 14 bases lay in between.

The V and J genes are TRBV9 and TRBJ2-2; D not certain. CDR3 length equals 13 residues. V lost 0 bases and J lost 6, with 6 bases in between. Germline lookup yields CDR1 SGDLS and CDR2 YYNGEE. The DNA of the CDR3 is TGTGCCAGCAGCGTAGATTCGGCCGGGGAGCTGTTTTTT. Translating gives CASSVDSAGELFF.

In this sample, this clone turned up once. The chain is built from TRBV9 and TRBJ1-2; D is uncertain. V lost 0 bases and J 8 bases, leaving 14 bases between the germline ends. CDR1 SGDLS and CDR2 YYNGEE come from the germline V gene. The CDR3 consists of 14 residues. CDR3 residues: CASSVGSAPRGYTF. DNA for the CDR3: TGTGCCAGCAGCGTAGGTTCGGCCCCGCGGGGCTACACCTTC.

The gene calls are TRBV7-2 and TRBJ1-6; TRBD1 matches at 9 bases. The V gene's germline CDR1 is SGHTA and CDR2 FQGNSA. This CDR3 has 15 amino acids. With V trimmed by 5 bases and J by 3 bases, 2 bases remained unmatched. CDR3 residues: CASSLGQGYNSPLHF. The CDR3 DNA reads as TGTGCCAGCAGCCTGGGACAGGGCTATAATTCACCCCTCCACTTT.

The chain combines TRBV5-4 with TRBJ2-3, with TRBD2 identical over 10 bases. V dropped 2 bases and J dropped 0; count of bases not matched to a gene: 3. CDR1 is SGHNT, CDR2 YYREEE, per germline (reference sequence). The CDR3 extends over 16 amino acids. CDR3 DNA: TGTGCCAGCAGCTTATGGACTAGCGGTAGCACAGATACGCAGTATTTT. This codes for CASSLWTSGSTDTQYF. The full variable domain, rest sourced from reference TRBV5-4 and TRBJ2-3, is ETGVTQSPTHLIKTRGQQVTLRCSSQSGHNTVSWYQQALGQGPQFIFQYYREEENGRGNFPPRFSGLQFPNYSSELNVNALELDDSALYLCASSLWTSGSTDTQYFGPGTRLTVL.

V usage is TRBV4-3 and J usage is TRBJ2-3; TRBD1 matches 8 bases. CDR1 LGHNA and CDR2 YSLEER come from the germline V gene. V was clipped by 0 bases and J by 6 bases; unmatched bases: 8. The CDR3 is 16 amino acids. CDR3 in DNA: TGCGCCAGCAGCCAAGATGGCGCAGGGGGCGACGATACGCAGTATTTT. Its protein product is CASSQDGAGGDDTQYF.

The sample holds one count of this clone. This sequence joins TRBV27 and TRBJ2-1; TRBD2 agrees at 11 bases. V dropped 4 bases and J dropped 3; count of bases not matched to a gene: 5. The CDR3 spans 16 residues. The germline V gene encodes CDR1 MNHEY and CDR2 SMNVEV (reference sequence). The CDR3 here is CASSWTSGLIYNEQFF. DNA for the CDR3: TGTGCCAGCAGTTGGACTAGCGGGCTGATCTACAATGAGCAGTTCTTC.

This clone was seen a handful of times. This sequence joins TRBV19 and TRBJ1-3; TRBD1 agrees at 7 bases. The CDR3 contains 16 residues. V was clipped by 4 bases and J by 0 bases; unmatched bases: 6. Germline-derived CDR1 and CDR2 are LNHDA and SQIVND (reference sequence). CDR3 nucleotides: TGTGCCAGTAGTAAACCGGGACAGAGCTCTGGAAACACCATATATTTT. Protein sequence: CASSKPGQSSGNTIYF.

The chain links TRBV30 to TRBJ1-4; D is ambiguous. This CDR3 has 15 amino acids. V was trimmed by 1 base and J by 12 bases, leaving 21 bases between them. Looked up from germline, CDR1 is GTSNPN and CDR2 is SVGIG (reference sequence). This chain's CDR3 is CAWSGVLQFRGELFF. For the CDR3, the DNA is TGTGCCTGGAGTGGCGTTCTTCAGTTCCGGGGAGAACTGTTTTTT.

This CDR3 reads CASSRQGPNTEAFF. DNA for the CDR3: TGTGCCAGCAGCCGACAGGGCCCGAACACTGAAGCTTTCTTT. The chain is built from TRBV7-2 and TRBJ1-1; 7 nucleotides align to TRBD1. The CDR3 totals 14 residues. The germline V gene has CDR1 SGHTA and CDR2 FQGNSA. J was trimmed by 1 base and V by 5 bases; bases with no gene match: 4.

V gene TRBV7-8 combines with J gene TRBJ1-2, with 7 bases fitting TRBD1. After removal of 5 bases from V and 1 base from J, the junction contained 7 bases not matched to a gene. This CDR3 is built from 15 residues. The germline V gene has CDR1 SGHVS and CDR2 FQNEAQ. This CDR3 is CASSPGQSINYGYTF. CDR3 bases: TGTGCCAGCAGCCCGGGACAGTCGATTAACTATGGCTACACCTTC. The full variable domain, in which reference TRBV7-8 and TRBJ1-2 provide the parts outside the CDR3, is GAGVSQSPRYKVAKRGQDVALRCDPISGHVSLFWYQQALGQGPEFLTYFQNEAQLDKSGLPSDRFFAERPEGSVSTLKIQRTQQEDSAVYLCASSPGQSINYGYTFGSGTRLTVV.

The chain has TRBV5-1 and TRBJ2-5, with 7 bases identical to TRBD1. Germline V lookup: CDR1 SGHRS, CDR2 YFSETQ. This CDR3 comprises 18 residues. V lost 4 bases and J lost 2; bases outside the gene matches: 17. CDR3 sequence reads: CASSARGMDRRGQETQYF. The CDR3 nucleotides read TGCGCCAGCAGCGCCCGAGGGATGGACAGGCGCGGGCAAGAGACCCAGTACTTC.

The chain links TRBV7-8 to TRBJ2-5; D not certain. CDR1 and CDR2 from the germline V gene are SGHVS and FQNEAQ. Trimming left V 0 bases short and J 1 base short, with 3 bases between. The CDR3 extends over 13 amino acids. The CDR3 nucleotides are TGTGCCAGCAGCTTAGCCCGCCAAGAGACCCAGTACTTC. Translation: CASSLARQETQYF. The complete variable domain, with remaining parts taken from reference TRBV7-8 and TRBJ2-5, reads GAGVSQSPRYKVAKRGQDVALRCDPISGHVSLFWYQQALGQGPEFLTYFQNEAQLDKSGLPSDRFFAERPEGSVSTLKIQRTQQEDSAVYLCASSLARQETQYFGPGTRLLVL.

The chain couples TRBV6-5 to TRBJ1-2, with D maybe TRBD1 (6 bases). CDR1 MNHEY and CDR2 SVGAGI come from the germline V gene. V lost 4 bases to trimming and J lost 8 bases, with 23 bases between them. The CDR3 has 16 amino acids. CDR3 nucleotides: TGTGCCAGCAGTTCCTCTGACACAGGGACCTTTCGAGGCTACACCTTC. Translated, it gives CASSSSDTGTFRGYTF.

The chain has TRBV6-4 and TRBJ2-1, with D perhaps matching TRBD2 (5 bases). Germline V gene lookup returns CDR1 MRHNA and CDR2 SNTAGT. Deletions cut 3 bases from V and 2 bases from J, with 11 bases between. The CDR3 loop spans 15 amino acids. DNA of the CDR3: TGTGCCAGCAGTGAAGGTGGGAGCGCCTACAATGAGCAGTTCTTC. It is translated as CASSEGGSAYNEQFF.

This clone was seen a handful of times. The J gene is TRBJ2-3, the V gene TRBV13, with D perhaps TRBD2 (6 bases). The CDR3 totals 15 residues. V lost 5 bases and J lost 4, with 16 bases in between. CDR1 and CDR2 from the germline V gene are PRHDT and FYEKMQ (reference sequence). Written as DNA, the CDR3 is TGTGCCAGCAGCCCCTCAGCGGGTTTGGCAGATACGCAGTATTTT. It is translated as CASSPSAGLADTQYF.

V is TRBV7-2 and J is TRBJ2-3; a possible D gene is TRBD2 (6 bases). This CDR3 region has 15 residues. CDR1 and CDR2 from the germline V gene are SGHTA and FQGNSA. V was pared by 1 base and J by 5 bases, with 13 bases between. The CDR3 protein is CASSLVAAGRDTQYF. The CDR3 DNA reads as TGTGCCAGCAGCTTAGTAGCGGCGGGGCGAGATACGCAGTATTTT.

The chain couples TRBV6-4 to TRBJ2-1, with 8 bases fitting TRBD2. Germline V lookup: CDR1 MRHNA, CDR2 SNTAGT. The CDR3 consists of 14 residues. V shed 6 bases, J shed 7 bases, and the junction held 8 bases outside the gene matches. In nucleotides, the CDR3 is TGTGCCAGCAGCATTCTAGCGGGCTCAAATGAGCAGTTCTTC. This sequence encodes CASSILAGSNEQFF.

The J gene is TRBJ1-2, the V gene TRBV19; TRBD1 matches at 7 bases. This CDR3 has 14 amino acids. CDR1 and CDR2 from the germline V gene are LNHDA and SQIVND (reference sequence). The J segment lost 3 bases and the V segment lost 7 bases, leaving 8 bases of the junction unmatched. The CDR3 bases are TGTGCCAGTAATGCCCCCGGGACAGACTATGGCTACACCTTC. Translation: CASNAPGTDYGYTF.